The entry below describes one T cell receptor (beta chain). Its antigen is unidentified. The data were obtained in a study of cytomegalovirus exposure and HLA in healthy donors. Regarding the study as a whole: As confirmed in vitro, three CMV-associated chains were specific for CMV antigens.

CDR1 is SGHTA, CDR2 FQGNSA, per germline. The trim removed 5 bases at V and 8 bases at J, leaving 10 bases unmatched. The CDR3 loop spans 16 amino acids. The donors, nominally healthy at sampling, likely had unrecorded immune exposures. The study ran its PCR with 60 Vbeta and 13 Jbeta primers. TCRdb keeps only in-frame clones here, not all; method: immunoSEQ multiplex PCR. Of a few hundred thousand clones in the sample, 70% to 80% were seen once. The chain couples TRBV7-2 to TRBJ2-1, with 12 bases aligning to TRBD2. Sequencing used PBMCs. The receptor's source is a girl aged 2-10 years in good health and CMV-seronegative. The CDR3 reads CASSHDLTSGGYEQFF. The CDR3 nucleotides are TGTGCCAGCAGCCACGATTTGACTAGCGGGGGATATGAGCAGTTCTTC.